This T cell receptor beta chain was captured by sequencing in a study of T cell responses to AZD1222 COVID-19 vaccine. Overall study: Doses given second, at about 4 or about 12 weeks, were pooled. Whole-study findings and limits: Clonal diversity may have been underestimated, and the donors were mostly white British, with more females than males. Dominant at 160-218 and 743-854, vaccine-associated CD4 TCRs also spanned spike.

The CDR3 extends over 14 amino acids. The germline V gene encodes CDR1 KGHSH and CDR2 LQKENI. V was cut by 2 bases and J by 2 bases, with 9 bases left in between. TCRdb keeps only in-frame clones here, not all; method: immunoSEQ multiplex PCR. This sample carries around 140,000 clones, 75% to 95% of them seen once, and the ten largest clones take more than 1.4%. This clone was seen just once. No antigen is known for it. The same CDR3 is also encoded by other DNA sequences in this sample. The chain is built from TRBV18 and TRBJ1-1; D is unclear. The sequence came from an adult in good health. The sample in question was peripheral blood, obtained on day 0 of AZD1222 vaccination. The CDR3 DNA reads TGTGCCAGCTCACCAACGGGCGGAAACACTGAAGCTTTCTTT. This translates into CASSPTGGNTEAFF.